This TCR beta chain is drawn from a study of T-cell reconstitution after alpha-beta-depleted transplantation in children. Study findings and constraints: By one year post-transplant, T-cell counts and diversity largely arose from T cells that were newly produced.

Germline V lookup: CDR1 DFQATT, CDR2 SNEGSKA (reference sequence). The V and J ends lost 3 bases and 1 base, in that order; junction bases with no gene match: 6. The CDR3 is 15 residues long. This clonotype occurred many times. What it binds is unknown. Unique molecular identifiers were incorporated during preparation of the TCRbeta library. TCRdb reprocessed the PCR reads via MiXCR and lists one record per CDR3 protein. Here the sample spans approximately 350,000 distinct CDR3 sequences, about 16% being singletons. The receptor comes from a male patient aged 2 to 9 who had a stem cell transplant for acute lymphoblastic leukemia, so the T cells may come from the graft donor. The chain employs TRBV20-1 and TRBJ2-3; 8 bases fit TRBD2. The input for sequencing was PBMCs, mostly from graft donor cells, taken 360 days after TCRalphabeta/CD19-depleted stem cell transplant. The CDR3 region has the DNA TGCAGTGCTAGCCAGGGTAGCGGGGGCACAGATACGCAGTATTTT. It specifies CSASQGSGGTDTQYF.